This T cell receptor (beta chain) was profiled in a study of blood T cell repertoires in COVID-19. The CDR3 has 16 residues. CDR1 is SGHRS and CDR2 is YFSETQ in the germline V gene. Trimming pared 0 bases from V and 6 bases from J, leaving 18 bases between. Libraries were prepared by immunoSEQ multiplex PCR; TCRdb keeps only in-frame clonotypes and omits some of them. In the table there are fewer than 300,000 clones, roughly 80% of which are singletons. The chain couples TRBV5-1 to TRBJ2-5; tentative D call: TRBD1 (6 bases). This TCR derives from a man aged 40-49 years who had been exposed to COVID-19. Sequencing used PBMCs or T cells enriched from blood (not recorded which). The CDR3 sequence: CASSLGTVNTGKTQYF. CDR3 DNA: TGCGCCAGCAGCTTGGGGACAGTCAATACGGGGAAGACCCAGTACTTC.